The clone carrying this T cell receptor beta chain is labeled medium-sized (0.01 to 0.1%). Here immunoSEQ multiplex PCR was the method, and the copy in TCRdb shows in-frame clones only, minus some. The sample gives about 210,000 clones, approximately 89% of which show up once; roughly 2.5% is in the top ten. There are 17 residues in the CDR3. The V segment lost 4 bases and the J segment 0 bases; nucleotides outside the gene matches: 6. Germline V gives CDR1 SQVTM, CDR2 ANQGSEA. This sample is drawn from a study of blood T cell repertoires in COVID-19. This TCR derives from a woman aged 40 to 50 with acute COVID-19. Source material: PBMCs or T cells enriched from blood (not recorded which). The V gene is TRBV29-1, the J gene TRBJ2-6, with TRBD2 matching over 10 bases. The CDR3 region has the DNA TGCAGCGTTGCCGGACTAGCGGCAGGCTCTGGGGCCAACGTCCTGACTTTC. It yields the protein CSVAGLAAGSGANVLTF.